Below are 17 T cell receptor beta chains sequenced from a single sample in a study of cytomegalovirus exposure and HLA in healthy donors (dated by TCRdb to the late 2010s). The library was made by the immunoSEQ multiplex PCR assay. A mixture of 60 forward primers for TCR Vbeta segments and 13 reverse primers for TCR Jbeta segments was used in the multiplex PCR. TCRdb's version of the immuneACCESS table is confined to in-frame rearrangements and falls short of the full clone set. An unresolved V gene accounts for under half of the shortfall where checked; the remainder is of unknown origin. This sample holds 95,000 to 100,000 clones; around four fifths were observed only once. The biggest ten clones account for 2% of the sample. Sequencing was performed on PBMCs. These receptors all stem from a man aged 35 to 55 in good health and CMV-seronegative.

Comments on this clone: This same CDR3 is encoded by further DNA sequences in the sample. The rearrangement links TRBV2 to TRBJ1-5; no clear D gene. V gave up 4 bases and J gave up 7 bases, with 11 bases separating them. This CDR3 has 13 amino acids. The germline V gene has CDR1 SNHLY and CDR2 FYNNEI. The CDR3 protein is CASSAQREQPQHF. DNA for the CDR3: TGTGCCAGCAGTGCCCAACGGGAACAGCCCCAGCATTTT.

This chain links TRBV28 with TRBJ2-7, with TRBD1 as a possible D gene (5 bases). Germline V gene lookup returns CDR1 MDHEN and CDR2 SYDVKM. The CDR3 is 15 amino acids. V was clipped by 3 bases and J by 5 bases, with 17 bases between them. In DNA form, the CDR3 reads TGTGCCAGCAGTTTCCCCCGTGTGGGGCGCGACGAGCAGTACTTC. This codes for CASSFPRVGRDEQYF.

In its sample, this clone was seen a few times. The rearrangement joins TRBV30 to TRBJ1-5, with D maybe TRBD1 (5 bases). Germline assignment: CDR1 GTSNPN and CDR2 SVGIG (reference sequence). The V end was cut by 5 bases, the J end by 6 bases, with 11 bases between. This CDR3 comprises 12 residues. CDR3 coding DNA: TGTGCCTGGGGGGAGGGGAGTCAGCCCCAGCATTTT. As protein: CAWGEGSQPQHF.

The rearrangement uses TRBV4-1 and TRBJ2-1; D unclear. The CDR3 loop spans 13 amino acids. V was trimmed by 0 bases and J by 15 bases, leaving 15 bases between them. Per the germline V gene, CDR1 is MGHRA and CDR2 is YSYEKL. CDR3 sequence: CASSQDITLLRFF. For the CDR3, the DNA is TGCGCCAGCAGCCAAGATATCACCCTCCTTAGGTTCTTC.

This clone appeared a few times. V gene TRBV7-8 combines with J gene TRBJ2-7, with TRBD2 matching over 8 bases. This CDR3 contains 17 residues. Germline V gene sequence: CDR1 SGHVS, CDR2 FQNEAQ. With V trimmed by 5 bases and J by 1 base, 13 bases remained unmatched. For the CDR3, the DNA is TGTGCCAGCAGCCCCTTCTCTGGCGGGGGGAATTCCTACGAGCAGTACTTC. It yields the protein CASSPFSGGGNSYEQYF.

V usage is TRBV6-5 and J usage is TRBJ2-3; D remains ambiguous. The germline V and J ends were trimmed by 0 bases and 4 bases, with 14 bases remaining between them. Per germline, CDR1 MNHEY and CDR2 SVGAGI. The CDR3 is made up of 16 amino acids. In DNA, the CDR3 is TGTGCCAGCAGTTACTCTTTGATCCCGCAGGCAGATACGCAGTATTTT. Encoded protein: CASSYSLIPQADTQYF.

This clone was observed once. The chain joins TRBV11-2 to TRBJ2-1; 7 nucleotides agree with TRBD2. With 4 bases clipped from V and 1 base from J, the junction kept 7 bases outside the gene matches. The length of the CDR3 is 16 residues. Germline CDR1 is SGHAT and CDR2 is FQNNGV. CDR3 DNA sequence: TGTGCCAGCAGCTCGCTCCGGGGGGAGTCCTACAATGAGCAGTTCTTC. Translated: CASSSLRGESYNEQFF.

The chain is built from TRBV28 and TRBJ1-6; 8 bases map to TRBD1. The CDR3 runs to 18 residues. V shed 6 bases and J 14 bases; nucleotides not matched to a gene: 24. Germline values: CDR1 MDHEN, CDR2 SYDVKM. The CDR3: CASSLRDRGPRSGRSLHF. The CDR3, as DNA: TGTGCCAGCAGCCTCCGCGACAGGGGTCCGAGGAGCGGAAGGTCCCTCCACTTT.

V usage is TRBV9 and J usage is TRBJ2-6; the match to TRBD1 covers 10 bases. Germline CDR1 is SGDLS and CDR2 is YYNGEE. Germline trimming cut 5 bases from V and 0 bases from J; bases unmatched to any gene: 14. The CDR3 extends over 20 amino acids. The CDR3 loop is CASSFSPGQGSTSGANVLTF. In nucleotides, the CDR3 is TGTGCCAGCAGTTTTTCTCCGGGACAGGGGTCTACCTCTGGGGCCAACGTCCTGACTTTC.

The genes are TRBV29-1 and TRBJ2-7; D remains ambiguous. Per germline, CDR1 SQVTM and CDR2 ANQGSEA. With 2 bases removed from V and 9 bases from J, the gap between germline ends came to 14 bases. The CDR3 is 12 amino acids. The DNA for the CDR3 is TGCAGCGTTGAAAGCCAGGATATACGGCAGTACTTC. This translates into CSVESQDIRQYF.

CDR3 amino acids: CASSEGGAIEQYF. Here the CDR3 DNA reads TGTGCCAGCAGTGAAGGGGGAGCGATCGAGCAGTACTTC. This chain uses TRBV2 with TRBJ2-7, with D perhaps matching TRBD2 (5 bases). V lost 1 base, J lost 6 bases, and 10 bases lay in between. This CDR3 comprises 13 residues. Germline CDR1 SNHLY, CDR2 FYNNEI.

The rearrangement links TRBV29-1 to TRBJ2-5, with D uncertain. This CDR3 is built from 11 residues. The germline V and J ends were trimmed by 3 bases and 4 bases, with 6 bases remaining between them. Per germline, CDR1 SQVTM and CDR2 ANQGSEA. The CDR3 region is CSVDGAETQYF. The CDR3 coding sequence is TGCAGCGTTGATGGAGCAGAGACCCAGTACTTC.

This clone has more than one count but fewer than ten. The chain has TRBV19 and TRBJ2-7; weak D call: TRBD1 (6 bases). The V end lost 3 bases, the J end lost 2 bases, and 11 bases lay between the germline ends. The CDR3 length is 14 residues. Germline V gives CDR1 LNHDA, CDR2 SQIVND (reference sequence). CDR3 coding DNA: TGTGCCAGTAGTATCCAGGGGAATACCTACGAGCAGTACTTC. Translated: CASSIQGNTYEQYF.

In nucleotides, the CDR3 is TGCGCCAGCAGCCCAGAGCAGGGCCTCTATGGCTACACCTTC. Its translation is CASSPEQGLYGYTF. This chain links TRBV5-1 with TRBJ1-2, with D maybe TRBD1 (5 bases). V was clipped by 4 bases and J by 4 bases, with 14 bases between them. The CDR3 covers 14 residues. Germline V CDR1 and CDR2: SGHRS, YFSETQ.

V is TRBV9 and J is TRBJ1-1, with D possibly matching TRBD1 (5 bases). The CDR3 is 14 amino acids. Germline V gives CDR1 SGDLS, CDR2 YYNGEE. Trimming pared 3 bases from V and 3 bases from J, leaving 12 bases between. The chain's CDR3 is CASSGRGLDTEAFF. The CDR3 bases are TGTGCCAGCAGCGGGCGGGGCCTGGACACTGAAGCTTTCTTT.

This chain joins TRBV28 and TRBJ2-7, with D unresolved. Per germline, CDR1 MDHEN and CDR2 SYDVKM. The CDR3 is made up of 12 amino acids. V lost 6 bases and J 8 bases, leaving 14 bases between the germline ends. The CDR3 region has the DNA TGTGCCAGCAGCACTAACCTAGACCAGCAGTACTTC. Encoded protein: CASSTNLDQQYF. The full variable domain, rest sourced from reference TRBV28 and TRBJ2-7, is DVKVTQSSRYLVKRTGEKVFLECVQDMDHENMFWYRQDPGLGLRLIYFSYDVKMKEKGDIPEGYSVSREKKERFSLILESASTNQTSMYLCASSTNLDQQYFGPGTRLTVT.

This clone was found a few times. V usage is TRBV6-5 and J usage is TRBJ1-1; no definite D call. The CDR3 runs to 16 residues. Trimming took off 4 bases at V and 3 bases at J, with 18 bases between the two ends. The V gene's germline CDR1 is MNHEY and CDR2 SVGAGI. For the CDR3, the DNA is TGTGCCAGCAGTTTGGGCCAACATCAATATTACACTGAAGCTTTCTTT. Translated: CASSLGQHQYYTEAFF.